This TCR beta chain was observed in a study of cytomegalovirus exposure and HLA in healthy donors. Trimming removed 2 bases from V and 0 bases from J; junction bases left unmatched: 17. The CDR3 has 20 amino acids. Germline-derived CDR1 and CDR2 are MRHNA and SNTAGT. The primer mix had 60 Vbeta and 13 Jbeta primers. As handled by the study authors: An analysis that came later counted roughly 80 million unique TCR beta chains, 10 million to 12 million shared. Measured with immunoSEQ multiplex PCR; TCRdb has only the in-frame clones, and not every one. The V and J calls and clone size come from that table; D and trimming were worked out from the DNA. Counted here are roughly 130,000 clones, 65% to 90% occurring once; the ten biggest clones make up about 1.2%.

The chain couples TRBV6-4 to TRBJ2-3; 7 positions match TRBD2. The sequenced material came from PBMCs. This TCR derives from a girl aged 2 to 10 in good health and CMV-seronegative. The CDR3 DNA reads TGTGCCAGCAGTGACGGGCTTAGGCTAGCGGATACCCTTAGCACAGATACGCAGTATTTT. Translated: CASSDGLRLADTLSTDTQYF.